One sample yielded the 26 T cell receptor beta chains listed below, sequenced in a study of T cell repertoires in cytomegalovirus infection. Via MiXCR, TCRdb re-called the reads, giving one row per CDR3 protein. The sample lists hundreds of thousands of distinct CDR3 sequences; approximately 32% were seen once. These receptors' antigens are unknown. The sequences come from cultured PBMCs, collected from culture after CMV antigen stimulation. These TCRs come from a human donor in good health (CMV status not recorded). Some clones in this sample may be carry-over from other donors' samples.

This chain links TRBV7-8 with TRBJ1-6; D uncertain. The CDR3 consists of 15 residues. Germline assignment: CDR1 SGHVS and CDR2 FQNEAQ. With 2 bases removed from V and 13 bases from J, the gap between germline ends came to 18 bases. CDR3 sequence reads: CASSLYLDTRSPLHF. The CDR3 nucleotides are TGTGCCAGCAGCTTATATCTAGACACACGCTCGCCCCTCCACTTT. Full variable domain (remainder filled in from reference TRBV7-8 and TRBJ1-6): GAGVSQSPRYKVAKRGQDVALRCDPISGHVSLFWYQQALGQGPEFLTYFQNEAQLDKSGLPSDRFFAERPEGSVSTLKIQRTQQEDSAVYLCASSLYLDTRSPLHFGNGTRLTVT.

This chain joins TRBV28 and TRBJ1-4; D perhaps matches TRBD1 (6 bases). Germline V lookup: CDR1 MDHEN, CDR2 SYDVKM. The CDR3 totals 16 residues. Trimming shortened V by 5 bases and J by 5 bases, and 18 bases separated the two germline ends. The CDR3: CASSPRLRGRNEKLFF. DNA for the CDR3: TGTGCCAGCAGTCCCCGTTTGAGGGGGAGGAATGAAAAACTGTTTTTT.

The sample holds a few counts of this clonotype. The chain is built from TRBV19 and TRBJ1-5; D not resolved. The CDR3 has 15 amino acids. The V end was cut by 5 bases, the J end by 4 bases, with 15 bases between. From germline, CDR1 is LNHDA and CDR2 SQIVND (reference sequence). CDR3 residues: CASSQGWERNQPQHF. Written as DNA, the CDR3 is TGTGCCAGTAGTCAAGGATGGGAAAGGAATCAGCCCCAGCATTTT.

This clonotype was seen more than once but under ten times. In DNA, the CDR3 is TGTGCCAGCAGCTTGATTAATTGGACTAGCGGGAGGGCTGGGGCCAACGTCCTGACTTTC. Translating gives CASSLINWTSGRAGANVLTF. The genes are TRBV7-4 and TRBJ2-6, with 15 bases fitting TRBD2. Trimming took 3 bases from V and 2 from J; bases not matched to a gene: 8. Germline V CDR1 and CDR2: SGHVT, SQSDAQ. The CDR3 loop spans 20 amino acids.

This clonotype was observed a handful of times. The J gene is TRBJ2-2, the V gene TRBV7-9; D uncertain. Trimming stripped 3 bases from V and 6 bases from J, with 11 bases between. Germline V CDR1 and CDR2: SEHNR, FQNEAQ (reference sequence). This CDR3 has 14 residues. CDR3 DNA sequence: TGTGCCAGCAGCTTCCGCGGTGGGGCCGGGGAGCTGTTTTTT. Amino acid sequence: CASSFRGGAGELFF.

In its sample, this clonotype was seen many times. The chain employs TRBV7-2 and TRBJ1-5, with D perhaps matching TRBD1 (6 bases). Germline CDR1 SGHTA, CDR2 FQGNSA. This CDR3 contains 15 residues. The V end lost 6 bases, the J end lost 4 bases, and 16 bases lay between the germline ends. The CDR3, as DNA: TGTGCCAGCAGTTTTAGACAGGCTGGGAATCAGCCCCAGCATTTT. It translates to CASSFRQAGNQPQHF.

The CDR3 DNA reads TGTGCCAGCAGGGCCTCTGGAGTGTGGGGGTTGGCTTTCTTT. This codes for CASRASGVWGLAFF. This chain uses TRBV28 with TRBJ1-1; D perhaps matches TRBD1 (5 bases). The CDR3 contains 14 residues. Germline CDR1 reads MDHEN; CDR2 reads SYDVKM. The V gene lost 6 bases and the J gene lost 11 bases, with 22 bases spanning the gap.

This clonotype was detected ten times or more. This chain connects TRBV7-3 to TRBJ2-5; D is undetermined. CDR3 length: 12 residues. Germline V lookup: CDR1 SGHTA, CDR2 FQGTGA. Deletions cut 1 base from V and 5 bases from J, with 5 bases between. In nucleotides, the CDR3 is TGTGCCAGCAGCTTAATAGGGGAGACCCAGTACTTC. It translates to CASSLIGETQYF. Together with reference TRBV7-3 and TRBJ2-5, the CDR3 gives the full variable domain: GAGVSQTPSNKVTEKGKYVELRCDPISGHTALYWYRQSLGQGPEFLIYFQGTGAADDSGLPNDRFFAVRPEGSVSTLKIQRTERGDSAVYLCASSLIGETQYFGPGTRLLVL.

The rearrangement uses TRBV5-1 and TRBJ2-7; D remains ambiguous. V lost 0 bases and J 5 bases, leaving 9 bases between the germline ends. The CDR3 has 13 amino acids. Germline CDR1 reads SGHRS; CDR2 reads YFSETQ. The chain's CDR3 is CASSLASHHEQYF. In nucleotides, the CDR3 is TGCGCCAGCAGCTTGGCTTCCCACCACGAGCAGTACTTC.

This clonotype occurred a few times. This chain links TRBV10-3 with TRBJ2-5; D not certain. Trimming removed 3 bases from V and 4 bases from J, with 15 bases in between. The CDR3 is 15 amino acids. Germline CDR1 reads ENHRY; CDR2 reads SYGVKD. The CDR3 spells CAISEVAQPRETQYF. For the CDR3, the DNA is TGTGCCATCAGTGAAGTGGCCCAACCAAGAGAGACCCAGTACTTC.

The genes are TRBV7-2 and TRBJ2-1; the D is unclear. Germline lookup yields CDR1 SGHTA and CDR2 FQGNSA. Trimming removed 4 bases from V and 5 bases from J, with 18 bases in between. The CDR3 extends over 16 amino acids. The CDR3 sequence is CASSSPGRRNNNEQFF. The DNA of the CDR3 is TGTGCCAGCAGCTCCCCTGGCCGTCGGAATAACAATGAGCAGTTCTTC.

Ten or more counts support this clonotype. The chain has TRBV7-3 and TRBJ2-2, with 8 nucleotides matching TRBD1. This CDR3 contains 16 residues. CDR1 is SGHTA and CDR2 is FQGTGA in the germline V gene. The V and J ends lost 5 bases and 4 bases, in that order; junction bases with no gene match: 9. CDR3 nucleotides: TGTGCCAGCAGCCCAGACAGGGGTAGTAGCACCGGGGAGCTGTTTTTT. Its protein product is CASSPDRGSSTGELFF. The full variable domain, completed using reference TRBV7-3 and TRBJ2-2, is GAGVSQTPSNKVTEKGKYVELRCDPISGHTALYWYRQSLGQGPEFLIYFQGTGAADDSGLPNDRFFAVRPEGSVSTLKIQRTERGDSAVYLCASSPDRGSSTGELFFGEGSRLTVL.

This clonotype was observed at least ten times. This chain connects TRBV12-3 or TRBV12-4 to TRBJ1-2, with D maybe TRBD1 (5 bases). The CDR3 covers 14 residues. V was pared by 2 bases and J by 7 bases, with 14 bases between. CDR3 coding DNA: TGTGCCAGCAGTTTACTGCAGGGACCATTTGGCTACACCTTC. Amino acids: CASSLLQGPFGYTF.

This clonotype was observed a few times. V is TRBV7-6 and J is TRBJ2-5; TRBD1 is a possible D gene (6 bases). CDR1 and CDR2 (germline): SGHVS, FNYEAQ. V lost 5 bases, J lost 3 bases, and 13 bases lay in between. There are 14 residues in the CDR3. CDR3 in DNA: TGTGCCAGCAGCCTCAGGGGCAGGGAAGAGACCCAGTACTTC. Its protein is CASSLRGREETQYF.

The V call is TRBV12-3 or TRBV12-4, the J call TRBJ2-1; D possibly corresponds to TRBD2 (6 bases). The CDR3 has 13 residues. The V end was cut by 6 bases, the J end by 4 bases, with 10 bases between. This CDR3 is CASRGLSYNEQFF. DNA for the CDR3: TGTGCCAGCAGGGGACTTTCGTACAATGAGCAGTTCTTC.

This clonotype was counted at least ten times. The chain couples TRBV7-2 to TRBJ1-1; 7 nucleotides agree with TRBD1. V gave up 0 bases and J gave up 0 bases; unmatched junction bases: 4. Germline CDR1 reads SGHTA; CDR2 reads FQGNSA. This CDR3 is 16 amino acids long. The CDR3 sequence is CASSLALGGLNTEAFF. For the CDR3, the DNA is TGTGCCAGCAGCTTAGCGTTAGGGGGCCTGAACACTGAAGCTTTCTTT.

The table lists this clonotype with a few counts. In DNA, the CDR3 is TGTGCCAGCAGCCCCACCAGGGGGGAGGGGCATGAGCAGTTCTTC. Its translation is CASSPTRGEGHEQFF. The chain joins TRBV7-3 to TRBJ2-1, with D perhaps given as TRBD1 or TRBD2 (7 bases each). Trimming left V 5 bases short and J 8 bases short, with 19 bases between. The CDR3 has 15 amino acids. Germline V lookup: CDR1 SGHTA, CDR2 FQGTGA.

DNA for the CDR3: TGTGCCAGCAGCCCTGGGACCGTGATAGGCTACACCTTC. Amino acid sequence: CASSPGTVIGYTF. V gene TRBV7-2 combines with J gene TRBJ1-2; possibly TRBD1 for D (5 bases). Trimming removed 5 bases from V and 8 bases from J, with 15 bases in between. The germline V gene encodes CDR1 SGHTA and CDR2 FQGNSA. The CDR3 runs to 13 residues. Supplemented by reference TRBV7-2 and TRBJ1-2, the full variable domain reads GAGVSQSPSNKVTEKGKDVELRCDPISGHTALYWYRQSLGQGLEFLIYFQGNSAPDKSGLPSDRFSAERTGGSVSTLTIQRTQQEDSAVYLCASSPGTVIGYTFGSGTRLTVV.

The chain combines TRBV20-1 with TRBJ2-7, with unresolved D. Germline V gene sequence: CDR1 DFQATT, CDR2 SNEGSKA (reference sequence). Trimming left V 1 base short and J 2 bases short, with 15 bases between. The CDR3 loop spans 15 amino acids. The CDR3 protein is CSARVFPGSPYEQYF. The CDR3 coding sequence is TGCAGTGCTAGAGTATTCCCCGGGTCCCCCTACGAGCAGTACTTC.

As concerns this clonotype: The junction shows a germline mismatch at one end, possibly a read error. V usage is TRBV15 and J usage is TRBJ2-7; 8 nucleotides line up with TRBD1. From germline, CDR1 is LNHNV and CDR2 YYDKDF (reference sequence). CDR3 length: 13 amino acids. The DNA for the CDR3 is TGTGCCACCAGCAGAGGCCCACAGGGGGAAAGATGTTTC. It is translated as CATSRGPQGERCF. Using reference TRBV15 and TRBJ2-7 for the parts outside the CDR3, the full variable domain is DAMVIQNPRYQVTQFGKPVTLSCSQTLNHNVMYWYQQKSSQAPKLLFHYYDKDFNNEADTPDNFQSRRPNTSFCFLDIRSPGLGDTAMYLCATSRGPQGERCFGPGTRLTVT.

In its sample, this clonotype was seen a few times. The genes are TRBV12-3 or TRBV12-4 and TRBJ1-1, with 8 bases identical to TRBD1. This CDR3 contains 15 residues. J was trimmed by 6 bases and V by 4 bases; bases with no gene match: 10. CDR3 sequence reads: CASSSTRTGLSEAFF. As DNA, the CDR3 is TGTGCCAGCAGTTCAACTAGGACAGGGTTGTCTGAAGCTTTCTTT.

This sequence joins TRBV4-1 and TRBJ2-1; D gene uncertain. CDR3 size: 17 residues. V was cut by 2 bases and J by 3 bases, with 17 bases left in between. Germline V gene sequence: CDR1 MGHRA, CDR2 YSYEKL. The CDR3 reads CASSQHLQENGYNEQFF. The CDR3 DNA reads TGCGCCAGCAGCCAACATCTTCAGGAGAACGGCTACAATGAGCAGTTCTTC.

This clonotype came up many times. The chain combines TRBV6-5 with TRBJ1-6, with D perhaps matching TRBD1 (6 bases). Per germline, CDR1 MNHEY and CDR2 SVGAGI. This CDR3 has 15 amino acids. V lost 3 bases to trimming and J lost 5 bases, with 11 bases between them. Here the CDR3 DNA reads TGTGCCAGCAGTTATTGGGCAGGGGATAATTCACCCCTCCACTTT. This encodes CASSYWAGDNSPLHF.

The genes are TRBV28 and TRBJ2-5, with TRBD2 matching 8 bases. CDR1 and CDR2 from the germline V gene are MDHEN and SYDVKM. With V trimmed by 2 bases and J by 8 bases, 16 bases remained unmatched. The length of the CDR3 is 17 residues. This CDR3 reads CASSLAASGYRSRTQYF. Written as DNA, the CDR3 is TGTGCCAGCAGTTTAGCGGCTAGCGGGTACCGGTCACGAACCCAGTACTTC.

The V and J genes are TRBV28 and TRBJ1-3; D gene ambiguous. V shed 4 bases and J shed 0 bases, with 13 bases lying between them. Germline V gene lookup returns CDR1 MDHEN and CDR2 SYDVKM. There are 16 residues in the CDR3. The chain's CDR3 is CASSSTLWISGNTIYF. The CDR3 nucleotides read TGTGCCAGCAGTTCTACCCTGTGGATCTCTGGAAACACCATATATTTT.

The rearrangement uses TRBV6-5 and TRBJ2-1, with a weak D call TRBD2 (6 bases). CDR1 MNHEY and CDR2 SVGAGI come from the germline V gene. The CDR3 runs to 14 residues. V was pared by 5 bases and J by 13 bases, with 21 bases between. CDR3 sequence: CASSKLRLEGEQFF. The CDR3 nucleotides are TGTGCCAGCAGTAAGCTCCGACTAGAAGGTGAACAGTTCTTC.